This T cell receptor beta chain was captured in a study of cytomegalovirus exposure and HLA in healthy donors. Study findings and constraints: According to an earlier analysis, most TCR beta V segments yielded productive rearrangements about 90% or about 30% of the time. Sequencing depth across donors, presence/absence analyses assumed, was roughly uniform. Reports described diagnosis of cytomegalovirus status by the classifier as highly specific and sensitive.

This CDR3 is built from 16 residues. Germline V gene lookup returns CDR1 LNHNV and CDR2 YYDKDF (reference sequence). V lost 0 bases, J lost 0 bases, and 4 bases stayed unmatched. Remarks on this clone: Antigen specificity is unknown.

Amplification used 60 Vbeta primers and 13 Jbeta primers. In the study's own analysis: The count from a later analysis was some 80 million unique TCR beta chains, around 11 million of them shared. Libraries were prepared by immunoSEQ multiplex PCR; TCRdb keeps only in-frame clonotypes and omits some of them. V, J and clone size are taken as reported in that table, and D and trimming were inferred from the DNA itself. The repertoire has about 170,000 clones, more than 80% of them found once; the top ten carry 2% to 2.5%. What was sequenced was PBMCs. The TCR sequence derives from a male donor in good health and CMV-seronegative. The chain carries TRBV15 and TRBJ2-7; 8 positions agree with TRBD1. The CDR3 region is CATSREQGAPSYEQYF. The CDR3 bases are TGTGCCACCAGCAGAGAGCAGGGGGCCCCCTCCTACGAGCAGTACTTC.